The 9 T cell receptor beta chains below were found in one sample sequenced in a study of technical replicates of blood from several donors. Assay: immunoSEQ multiplex PCR; the TCRdb copy retains only in-frame clones and omits some. The sample shows 78,000 or so clones, roughly 89% of them seen only once. Sequencing was done on a sample of T cells isolated from PBMCs. The origin of the receptors is a human donor in good health. Some clones in this sample may be carry-over from other donors' samples.

V is TRBV2 and J is TRBJ1-1; TRBD1 matches at 7 bases. In germline, CDR1 is SNHLY, CDR2 FYNNEI. V dropped 5 bases and J dropped 1; count of bases not matched to a gene: 4. This CDR3 spans 14 amino acids. The CDR3 nucleotides are TGTGCCAGCAGTCTAGACAGGGCGAACACTGAAGCTTTCTTT. This gives the protein CASSLDRANTEAFF. Looking up the rest from reference TRBV2 and TRBJ1-1 gives the full variable domain: EPEVTQTPSHQVTQMGQEVILRCVPISNHLYFYWYRQILGQKVEFLVSFYNNEISEKSEIFDDQFSVERPDGSNFTLKIRSTKLEDSAMYFCASSLDRANTEAFFGQGTRLTVV.

The rearrangement joins TRBV7-9 to TRBJ1-2; 7 bases map to TRBD1. In germline, CDR1 is SEHNR, CDR2 FQNEAQ (reference sequence). CDR3 length: 14 amino acids. J was trimmed by 4 bases and V by 9 bases; bases with no gene match: 11. The CDR3 sequence: CARSPGTAFYGYTF. CDR3 nucleotides: TGTGCCAGAAGCCCCGGGACAGCCTTCTATGGCTACACCTTC.

This chain joins TRBV6-1 and TRBJ1-3, with 7 bases identical to TRBD1. The V gene's germline CDR1 is MNHNS and CDR2 SASEGT. The CDR3 loop spans 15 amino acids. With V trimmed by 0 bases and J by 4 bases, 3 bases remained unmatched. CDR3 sequence reads: CASSEASGGGNTIYF. The CDR3 coding sequence is TGTGCCAGCAGTGAAGCGTCAGGGGGAGGAAACACCATATATTTT.

The J gene is TRBJ1-5, the V gene TRBV12-5; TRBD1 aligns across 9 bases. The CDR3 runs to 14 residues. J gave up 5 bases and V 1 base, and 0 bases lay outside the gene matches. Germline CDR1 LGHNT, CDR2 FRNRAP. CDR3 region: CASGLGTGDQPQHF. CDR3 DNA: TGTGCTAGTGGTTTGGGGACAGGGGATCAGCCCCAGCATTTT. Full variable domain (missing parts from reference TRBV12-5 and TRBJ1-5): DARVTQTPRHKVTEMGQEVTMRCQPILGHNTVFWYRQTMMQGLELLAYFRNRAPLDDSGMPKDRFSAEMPDATLATLKIQPSEPRDSAVYFCASGLGTGDQPQHFGDGTRLSIL.

This clone was recorded once. The chain combines TRBV11-3 with TRBJ2-5; D unresolved. CDR3 length: 12 residues. Trimming stripped 6 bases from V and 5 bases from J, with 10 bases between. Germline V gene lookup returns CDR1 SGHNT and CDR2 YENEEA. Here the CDR3 DNA reads TGTGCCAGCAGTTATCGGTTGGAGACCCAGTACTTC. Translated: CASSYRLETQYF.

This rearrangement joins TRBV27 to TRBJ2-7, with 10 bases matching TRBD2. Germline CDR1 MNHEY, CDR2 SMNVEV (reference sequence). V trimming: 3 bases; J trimming: 5 bases; junction bases outside the gene matches: 10. The CDR3 is made up of 16 amino acids. CDR3 sequence (DNA): TGTGCCAGCAGTTTTTTGGGGACTAGCGCAAGCCACGAGCAGTACTTC. This gives the protein CASSFLGTSASHEQYF.

The chain combines TRBV6-1 with TRBJ2-5, with 7 nucleotides matching TRBD2. The J call may be wrong; the DNA end is better matched by TRBJ2-7. Per the germline V gene, CDR1 is MNHNS and CDR2 is SASEGT. The CDR3 length is 14 residues. DNA for the CDR3: TGTGCCAGCAGGACCGGGGGGTGGACCTACGAGCAGTACTTC. As protein: CASRTGGWTYEQYF.

This clone appeared a single time. The V call is TRBV14, the J call TRBJ2-7; possible D gene TRBD2, 6 bases. Germline CDR1 SGHDN, CDR2 FVKESK. V was clipped by 0 bases and J by 2 bases, with 11 bases between them. The CDR3 is 15 residues long. Here the CDR3 DNA reads TGTGCCAGCAGCCAAGAAAAGGGACTTCCCTACGAGCAGTACTTC. It specifies CASSQEKGLPYEQYF.

To note about this clone: At one end the junction does not follow the germline gene, possibly because of a read error. This sequence joins TRBV4-2 and TRBJ1-1; D may be TRBD1 (5 bases). The CDR3 length is 14 residues. Germline V gene data show CDR1 as LGHNA and CDR2 as YNFKEQ. CDR3 DNA sequence: TGTGCCAGCAGCAAAGAAGGACAAGCCACTGAAGCTTTCTTT. Translated, it gives CASSKEGQATEAFF.